This passage covers 27 T cell receptor beta chains from one sample sequenced in a study of T cell responses to AZD1222 COVID-19 vaccine. Profiling relied on immunoSEQ multiplex PCR, and the TCRdb table lists in-frame clones only, not all of them. The sample contains about 110,000 clones, around 89% of which appear only once. The sample consisted of peripheral blood, taken on day 0 of AZD1222 vaccination. These receptors all come from an adult in good health.

The chain links TRBV10-2 to TRBJ2-7, with D possibly TRBD2 on 6 matching bases. CDR1 is WSHSY and CDR2 is SAAADI in the germline V gene. Trimming removed 6 bases from V and 4 bases from J, with 10 bases in between. This CDR3 contains 12 residues. CDR3 sequence: CASRGSGYEQYF. DNA for the CDR3: TGCGCCAGCAGGGGCAGCGGGTACGAGCAGTACTTC.

In this sample, this clone turned up once. Here the CDR3 reads CASSFIVNTEAFF. DNA for the CDR3: TGTGCCAGCAGTTTTATCGTGAACACTGAAGCTTTCTTT. The chain has TRBV7-2 and TRBJ1-1; no firm D call. The CDR3 is made up of 13 amino acids. The germline gives CDR1 SGHTA, CDR2 FQGNSA. Trimming took 6 bases from V and 0 from J, leaving 8 bases between them. Full variable domain (rest looked up from reference TRBV7-2 and TRBJ1-1): GAGVSQSPSNKVTEKGKDVELRCDPISGHTALYWYRQSLGQGLEFLIYFQGNSAPDKSGLPSDRFSAERTGGSVSTLTIQRTQQEDSAVYLCASSFIVNTEAFFGQGTRLTVV.

The V call is TRBV7-9, the J call TRBJ2-7, with D perhaps assigned TRBD1 or TRBD2 (5 bases each). CDR1 is SEHNR, CDR2 FQNEAQ, per germline (reference sequence). V was clipped by 6 bases and J by 5 bases, with 11 bases between them. The CDR3 is 12 residues long. CDR3: CASSPLGDEQYF. The CDR3 nucleotides are TGTGCCAGCAGTCCTCTGGGGGACGAGCAGTACTTC.

This clone was found a few times. The rearrangement uses TRBV4-1 and TRBJ2-3; D ambiguous. Trimming removed 4 bases at V and 0 bases at J, with 5 bases between. The CDR3 is 13 residues long. Looked up from germline, CDR1 is MGHRA and CDR2 is YSYEKL. In DNA form, the CDR3 reads TGCGCCAGCAGCCTGAGGAGCACAGATACGCAGTATTTT. Translation: CASSLRSTDTQYF.

The chain carries TRBV4-1 and TRBJ2-5, with TRBD2 as a possible D gene (6 bases). This CDR3 has 12 residues. CDR1 and CDR2 (germline): MGHRA, YSYEKL. With 1 base removed from V and 9 bases from J, the gap between germline ends came to 9 bases. CDR3 bases: TGCGCCAGCAGCCAAGTTAGCGGCGCCCAGTACTTC. The encoded protein is CASSQVSGAQYF.

The chain recombines TRBV6-2 or TRBV6-3 with TRBJ2-1, with 11 bases identical to TRBD2. With V trimmed by 6 bases and J by 9 bases, 7 bases remained unmatched. CDR3 length: 14 amino acids. Per the germline V gene, CDR1 is MNHEY and CDR2 is SVGEGT. CDR3 sequence (DNA): TGTGCCAGCAGCCCTAGCGGGAGGCCCCGTGAGCAGTTCTTC. It encodes CASSPSGRPREQFF.

This clone was seen just once. This sequence joins TRBV6-5 and TRBJ1-1; TRBD1 agrees at 12 bases. The germline CDR1 and CDR2 sequences are MNHEY and SVGAGI. The J segment lost 1 base and the V segment lost 0 bases, leaving 0 bases of the junction unmatched. The CDR3 is made up of 16 amino acids. CDR3 bases: TGTGCCAGCAGTTACTCGGGACAGGGGGCGAACACTGAAGCTTTCTTT. As protein: CASSYSGQGANTEAFF.

This chain connects TRBV6-1 to TRBJ1-3; TRBD1 aligns across 7 bases. Germline CDR1 and CDR2: MNHNS and SASEGT. Trimming removed 4 bases from V and 0 bases from J; junction bases left unmatched: 6. The CDR3 loop spans 16 amino acids. In DNA form, the CDR3 reads TGTGCCAGCAGTGGCCGCAACAGGGGCTCTGGAAACACCATATATTTT. This codes for CASSGRNRGSGNTIYF.

V usage is TRBV4-1 and J usage is TRBJ2-7; 8 nucleotides align to TRBD1. The CDR3 is 16 amino acids. Germline CDR1 reads MGHRA; CDR2 reads YSYEKL. With 2 bases clipped from V and 3 bases from J, the junction kept 9 bases outside the gene matches. The CDR3 DNA is TGCGCCAGCAGCCAATTGGGCAGGGGGCTGTTCTACGAGCAGTACTTC. Encoded protein: CASSQLGRGLFYEQYF.

Comments on this clone: Other nucleotide sequences in the sample specify the same CDR3. The chain couples TRBV5-6 to TRBJ1-2; D is uncertain. There are 16 residues in the CDR3. Germline V lookup: CDR1 SGHDT, CDR2 YYEEEE. The ends were cut back, 4 bases at V and 0 bases at J, with 16 bases in the middle. CDR3 protein: CASSLGGTASNYGYTF. The CDR3 nucleotides are TGTGCCAGCAGCCTCGGCGGCACAGCCTCTAACTATGGCTACACCTTC. The whole variable domain, filled in from reference TRBV5-6 and TRBJ1-2, reads DAGVTQSPTHLIKTRGQQVTLRCSPKSGHDTVSWYQQALGQGPQFIFQYYEEEERQRGNFPDRFSGHQFPNYSSELNVNALLLGDSALYLCASSLGGTASNYGYTFGSGTRLTVV.

The chain recombines TRBV19 with TRBJ2-1, with a weak D call TRBD1 (6 bases). The V gene lost 6 bases and the J gene lost 9 bases, with 15 bases spanning the gap. Germline CDR1 reads LNHDA; CDR2 reads SQIVND (reference sequence). The CDR3 has 13 amino acids. The CDR3 region is CASSTDRLGEQFF. The CDR3 DNA is TGTGCCAGTAGCACGGACAGATTGGGTGAGCAGTTCTTC.

The J gene is TRBJ2-7, the V gene TRBV5-8; 9 bases map to TRBD1. V lost 7 bases to trimming and J lost 3 bases; unmatched junction nucleotides: 5. The germline gives CDR1 SGHTS, CDR2 YDEGEE. The CDR3 extends over 13 amino acids. The CDR3 reads CASGGQGFYEQYF. The DNA of the CDR3 is TGTGCCAGCGGAGGACAGGGGTTCTACGAGCAGTACTTC.

This clone showed up just a few times. The chain joins TRBV4-1 to TRBJ2-3; 10 bases line up with TRBD2. CDR1 is MGHRA, CDR2 YSYEKL, per germline. V trimming: 4 bases; J trimming: 2 bases; junction bases outside the gene matches: 9. This CDR3 is built from 17 residues. CDR3 sequence reads: CASSPAGGRLSTDTQYF. DNA of the CDR3: TGCGCCAGCAGCCCAGCGGGGGGGCGGCTTTCCACAGATACGCAGTATTTT.

V usage is TRBV5-5 and J usage is TRBJ2-3; no definite D call. With 2 bases removed from V and 1 base from J, the gap between germline ends came to 8 bases. CDR1 is SGHKS, CDR2 YYEKEE, per germline (reference sequence). The CDR3 loop spans 14 amino acids. In DNA form, the CDR3 reads TGTGCCAGCAGCTTTAATATGGGCACAGATACGCAGTATTTT. It translates to CASSFNMGTDTQYF.

V gene TRBV15 combines with J gene TRBJ1-6; no reliable D call. CDR1 is LNHNV, CDR2 YYDKDF, per germline (reference sequence). Trimming took 7 bases from V and 7 from J, leaving 14 bases between them. CDR3 size: 14 residues. The CDR3 protein is CATNPGKANSPLHF. CDR3 bases: TGTGCCACCAATCCTGGAAAGGCCAATTCACCCCTCCACTTT.

The chain joins TRBV5-1 to TRBJ2-3, with TRBD1 identical over 8 bases. Unmatched junction bases numbered 9, after V lost 0 bases and J lost 3 bases. CDR1 SGHRS and CDR2 YFSETQ come from the germline V gene. The CDR3 totals 17 residues. CDR3 nucleotides: TGCGCCAGCAGCTTGGTAGGACAGGGAAGGGGAACAGATACGCAGTATTTT. This gives the protein CASSLVGQGRGTDTQYF. The entire variable domain, with the rest obtained from reference TRBV5-1 and TRBJ2-3, is as follows: KAGVTQTPRYLIKTRGQQVTLSCSPISGHRSVSWYQQTPGQGLQFLFEYFSETQRNKGNFPGRFSGRQFSNSRSEMNVSTLELGDSALYLCASSLVGQGRGTDTQYFGPGTRLTVL.

The chain is built from TRBV7-6 and TRBJ2-1; either TRBD1 or TRBD2 may fit D (5 bases each). The germline gives CDR1 SGHVS, CDR2 FNYEAQ. The CDR3 length is 15 residues. V was pared by 4 bases and J by 7 bases, with 17 bases between. This CDR3 is CASSSRGLSSNEQFF. The CDR3 region has the DNA TGTGCCAGCAGCTCCCGGGGCCTATCTTCAAATGAGCAGTTCTTC.

The rearrangement links TRBV6-5 to TRBJ1-1; D unclear. The CDR3 has 13 amino acids. In germline, CDR1 is MNHEY, CDR2 SVGAGI. V lost 8 bases to trimming and J lost 0 bases, with 10 bases between them. CDR3 sequence: CASRLLVNTEAFF. CDR3 in DNA: TGTGCCAGCCGCCTTCTTGTGAACACTGAAGCTTTCTTT.

The CDR3, as DNA: TGTGCCAGCAGTTACTCGGTCAATCAGCCCCAGCATTTT. Its protein is CASSYSVNQPQHF. The V gene is TRBV6-2 or TRBV6-3, the J gene TRBJ1-5; D is uncertain. Trimming took off 0 bases at V and 3 bases at J, with 3 bases between the two ends. The CDR3 covers 13 residues. The germline V gene has CDR1 MNHEY and CDR2 SVGEGT.

The J gene is TRBJ1-1, the V gene TRBV18, with TRBD1 as a possible D gene (5 bases). The length of the CDR3 is 16 residues. V was pared by 3 bases and J by 1 base, with 15 bases between. Germline V CDR1 and CDR2: KGHSH, LQKENI. CDR3 residues: CASSPNGDSWNTEAFF. As DNA, the CDR3 is TGTGCCAGCTCACCTAACGGGGACTCATGGAACACTGAAGCTTTCTTT.

The V call is TRBV5-6, the J call TRBJ2-7, with D tentatively TRBD2 (6 bases). The V gene's germline CDR1 is SGHDT and CDR2 YYEEEE. The CDR3 totals 13 residues. Trimming removed 3 bases from V and 3 bases from J, with 10 bases in between. The CDR3: CASSSGRLYEQYF. As DNA, the CDR3 is TGTGCCAGCAGCTCCGGGAGACTCTACGAGCAGTACTTC.

The CDR3, as DNA: TGTGCCAGCAAGGGTCGGGTAGCGACCTACGAGCAGTACTTC. It codes for CASKGRVATYEQYF. The J gene is TRBJ2-7, the V gene TRBV2; tentative D call: TRBD2 (5 bases). V was clipped by 7 bases and J by 2 bases, with 15 bases between them. Germline V gene lookup returns CDR1 SNHLY and CDR2 FYNNEI. The CDR3 totals 14 residues.

This chain connects TRBV5-4 to TRBJ1-6; D might be TRBD1 (5 bases). Per germline, CDR1 SGHNT and CDR2 YYREEE (reference sequence). The CDR3 runs to 14 residues. Trimming pared 6 bases from V and 5 bases from J, leaving 12 bases between. CDR3 in amino acids: CASTENRNNSPLHF. The CDR3 coding sequence is TGTGCCAGCACCGAGAACAGGAATAATTCACCCCTCCACTTT.

The chain has TRBV12-5 and TRBJ2-2; no definite D call. CDR3 length equals 14 residues. Germline V gene data show CDR1 as LGHNT and CDR2 as FRNRAP. Trimming shortened V by 4 bases and J by 6 bases, and 12 bases separated the two germline ends. The CDR3 nucleotides read TGTGCTAGTGGTTCAAACGTTGGGGCCGGGGAGCTGTTTTTT. Translating it yields CASGSNVGAGELFF.

The rearrangement uses TRBV5-6 and TRBJ1-4; no reliable D call. The CDR3 length is 14 residues. V was clipped by 0 bases and J by 6 bases, with 9 bases between them. Germline V gives CDR1 SGHDT, CDR2 YYEEEE. In nucleotides, the CDR3 is TGTGCCAGCAGCTTGGGGATATTAGATGAAAAACTGTTTTTT. Residues: CASSLGILDEKLFF. Supplemented by reference TRBV5-6 and TRBJ1-4, the full variable domain reads DAGVTQSPTHLIKTRGQQVTLRCSPKSGHDTVSWYQQALGQGPQFIFQYYEEEERQRGNFPDRFSGHQFPNYSSELNVNALLLGDSALYLCASSLGILDEKLFFGSGTQLSVL.

CDR3 loop: CASSQHQLNTEAFF. CDR3 bases: TGTGCCAGCAGCCAACACCAGTTGAACACTGAAGCTTTCTTT. The chain couples TRBV7-2 to TRBJ1-1; D unclear. Trimming left V 5 bases short and J 0 bases short, with 10 bases between. The CDR3 sequence is 14 residues long. Germline CDR1 and CDR2: SGHTA and FQGNSA.

In the case of this clone: Different DNA sequences within this sample yield the same CDR3. The V call is TRBV27, the J call TRBJ2-3; weak D call: TRBD1 (5 bases). The CDR3 is made up of 15 amino acids. Germline V gene data show CDR1 as MNHEY and CDR2 as SMNVEV (reference sequence). The V and J ends lost 5 bases and 2 bases respectively, with 14 bases between them. CDR3 DNA sequence: TGTGCCAGCAGTCAACAAAGGACATTCACAGATACGCAGTATTTT. Its translation: CASSQQRTFTDTQYF.